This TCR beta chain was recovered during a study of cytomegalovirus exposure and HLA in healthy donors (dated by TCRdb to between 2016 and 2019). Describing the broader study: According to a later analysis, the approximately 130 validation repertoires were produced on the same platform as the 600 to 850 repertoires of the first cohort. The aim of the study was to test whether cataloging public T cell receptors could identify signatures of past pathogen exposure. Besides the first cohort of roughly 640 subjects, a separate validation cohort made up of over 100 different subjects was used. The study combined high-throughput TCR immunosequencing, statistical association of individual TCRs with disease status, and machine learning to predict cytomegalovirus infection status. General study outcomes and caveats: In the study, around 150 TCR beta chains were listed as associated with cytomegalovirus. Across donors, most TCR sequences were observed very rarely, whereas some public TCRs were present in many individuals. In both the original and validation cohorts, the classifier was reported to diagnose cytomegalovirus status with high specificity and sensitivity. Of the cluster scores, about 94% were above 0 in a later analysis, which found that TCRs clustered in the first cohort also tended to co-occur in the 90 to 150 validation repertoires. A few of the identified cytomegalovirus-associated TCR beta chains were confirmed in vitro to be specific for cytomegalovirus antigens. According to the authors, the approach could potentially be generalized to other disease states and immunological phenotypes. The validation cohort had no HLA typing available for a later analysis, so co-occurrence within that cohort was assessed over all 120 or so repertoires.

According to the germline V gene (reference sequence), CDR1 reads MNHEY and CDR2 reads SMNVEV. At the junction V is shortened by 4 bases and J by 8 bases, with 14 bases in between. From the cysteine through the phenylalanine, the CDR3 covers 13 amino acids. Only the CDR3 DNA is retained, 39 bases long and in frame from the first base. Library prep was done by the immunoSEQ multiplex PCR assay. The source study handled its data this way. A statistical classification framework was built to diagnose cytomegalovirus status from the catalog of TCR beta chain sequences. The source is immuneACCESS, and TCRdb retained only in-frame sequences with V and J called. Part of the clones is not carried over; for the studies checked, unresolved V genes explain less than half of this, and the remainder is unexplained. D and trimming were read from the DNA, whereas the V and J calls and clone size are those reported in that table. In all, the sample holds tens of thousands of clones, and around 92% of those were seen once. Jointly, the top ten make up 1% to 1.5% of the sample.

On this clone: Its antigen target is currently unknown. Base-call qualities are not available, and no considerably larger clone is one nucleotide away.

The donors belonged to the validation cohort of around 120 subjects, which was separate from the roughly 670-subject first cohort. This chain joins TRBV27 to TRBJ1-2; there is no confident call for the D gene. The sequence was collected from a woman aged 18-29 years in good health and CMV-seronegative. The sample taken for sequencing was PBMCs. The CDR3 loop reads CASSSEGRRGYTF. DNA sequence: TGTGCCAGCAGTTCCGAGGGCCGGAGGGGCTACACCTTC.